This T cell receptor beta chain is drawn from a study of STAT5B mutations in CD4+ large granular lymphocyte leukemia. At the level of the study: Among healthy donors, a particular HLA allele went with more CDR3 'QG' motifs.

Healthy controls were blood donor buffy coats. CDR3 length equals 14 residues. CDR1 is SGHTA, CDR2 FQGNSA, per germline. The V end was cut by 0 bases, the J end by 8 bases, with 8 bases between. The repertoire was sequenced with immunoSEQ multiplex PCR; TCRdb's copy has only in-frame clones and lacks some. The sample consists of over 30,000 clones, 76% of them appearing once. The chain is built from TRBV7-2 and TRBJ1-6; D not certain. The sequencing input was CD4+ T cells from blood buffy coats. The source of this sequence is a human donor in good health. CDR3: CASSLAGKDSPLHF. The DNA of the CDR3 is TGTGCCAGCAGCTTAGCAGGGAAGGATTCACCCCTCCACTTT.